The entry below gives a single T cell receptor beta chain sequence along with its context. Its antigen has not been determined. No clone much larger than this one lies a single base away; base qualities are absent. The sample is drawn from a study of radiotherapy plus CTLA-4 blockade in lung cancer (dated by TCRdb to 2016 to 2019). Turning to the overall study: Objective responses were observed in approximately 19% of enrolled patients, and disease control was achieved in 30% to 40%.

The library was prepared using the immunoSEQ multiplex PCR assay. Here the immuneACCESS table is served through TCRdb, limited to in-frame sequences with V and J called. Missing clones are a known gap in these copies; in checked studies unresolved V genes cover under half, and the rest lacks a known reason. Recorded for this sample are about 36,000 clones; 85% of them occurred a single time. The ten largest make up about 5.6% of the sample. Findings and caveats that apply to the study as a whole: TCR clones derived from tumors expanded in peripheral blood after treatment with radiotherapy and ipilimumab. Early dynamic changes in blood T cell clones, together with increased serum interferon-beta after radiation, were reported as the strongest predictors of response.

The study evaluated CTLA-4 blockade (ipilimumab) given together with focal radiation therapy in patients who had chemo-refractory metastatic non-small-cell lung cancer. Looking up the germline V gene yields CDR1 MGHRA and CDR2 YSYEKL. From the cysteine up to the phenylalanine, the CDR3 has a length of 19 residues. The DNA shown is the 57-base CDR3, in frame from base 1. Ends trimmed: V by 1 base, J by 1 base; bases unmatched to a gene: 13. The sequence is built from TRBV4-1 and TRBJ2-1; 7 nucleotides in the junction match TRBD1. The TCR was taken from a human donor with non-small cell lung cancer who had stable disease on radiotherapy plus ipilimumab. The sample consisted of peripheral blood, taken from a patient treated with radiotherapy plus ipilimumab. The DNA sequence follows: TGCGCCAGCAGCCAAGGCTGGAAGAGCGTGGGACAGTCCTACAATGAGCAGTTCTTC. The encoded protein is CASSQGWKSVGQSYNEQFF.